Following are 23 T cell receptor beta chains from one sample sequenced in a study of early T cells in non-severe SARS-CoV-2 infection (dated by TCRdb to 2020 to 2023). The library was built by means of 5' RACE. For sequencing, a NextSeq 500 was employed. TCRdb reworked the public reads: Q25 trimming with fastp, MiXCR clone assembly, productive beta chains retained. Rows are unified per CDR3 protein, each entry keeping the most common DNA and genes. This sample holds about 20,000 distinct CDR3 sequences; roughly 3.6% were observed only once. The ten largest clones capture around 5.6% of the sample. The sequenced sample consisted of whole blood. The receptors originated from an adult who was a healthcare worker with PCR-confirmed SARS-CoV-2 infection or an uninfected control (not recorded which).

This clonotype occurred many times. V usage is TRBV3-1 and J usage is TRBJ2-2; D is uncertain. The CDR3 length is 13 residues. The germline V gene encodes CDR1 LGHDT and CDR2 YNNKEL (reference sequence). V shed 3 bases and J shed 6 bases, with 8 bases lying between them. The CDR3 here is CASSQARAGELFF. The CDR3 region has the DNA TGTGCCAGCAGCCAGGCACGCGCCGGGGAGCTGTTTTTT.

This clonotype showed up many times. This CDR3 reads CASSLGSSYNSPLHF. The DNA of the CDR3 is TGTGCCAGCAGCCTTGGCAGCTCCTATAATTCACCCCTCCACTTT. The chain links TRBV7-9 to TRBJ1-6, with unresolved D. Trimming cost V 5 bases and J 0 bases, with 8 bases left between them. The length of the CDR3 is 15 residues. In germline, CDR1 is SEHNR, CDR2 FQNEAQ (reference sequence).

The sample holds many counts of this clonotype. The CDR3 nucleotides read TGCGCCAGCAGCTTGGTACTAGGGAGTCAAGAGACCCAGTACTTC. The encoded protein is CASSLVLGSQETQYF. V is TRBV5-1 and J is TRBJ2-5, with D tentatively TRBD2 (5 bases). Germline V lookup: CDR1 SGHRS, CDR2 YFSETQ. The CDR3 loop spans 15 amino acids. Trimming removed 0 bases from V and 2 bases from J, with 11 bases in between.

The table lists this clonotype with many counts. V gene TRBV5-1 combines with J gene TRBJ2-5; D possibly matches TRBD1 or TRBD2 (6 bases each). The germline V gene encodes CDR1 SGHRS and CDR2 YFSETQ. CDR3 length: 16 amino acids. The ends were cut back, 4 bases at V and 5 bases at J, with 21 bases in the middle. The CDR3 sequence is CASSPQIRGRQETQYF. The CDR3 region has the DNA TGCGCCAGCAGCCCCCAAATAAGGGGGAGGCAGGAGACCCAGTACTTC.

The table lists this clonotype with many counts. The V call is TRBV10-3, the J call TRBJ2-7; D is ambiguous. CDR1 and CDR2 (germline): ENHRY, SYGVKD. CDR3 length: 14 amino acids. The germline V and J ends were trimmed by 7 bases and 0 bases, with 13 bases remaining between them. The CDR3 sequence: CAINFGGHSYEQYF. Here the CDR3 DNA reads TGTGCCATCAACTTCGGTGGGCACTCCTACGAGCAGTACTTC.

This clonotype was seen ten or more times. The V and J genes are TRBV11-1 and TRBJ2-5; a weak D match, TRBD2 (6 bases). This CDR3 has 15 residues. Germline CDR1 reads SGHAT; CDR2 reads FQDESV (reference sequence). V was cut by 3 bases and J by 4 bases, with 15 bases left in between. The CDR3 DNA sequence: TGTGCCAGCAGCTTTGGGCGAGGAGGGGCAGAGACCCAGTACTTC. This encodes CASSFGRGGAETQYF. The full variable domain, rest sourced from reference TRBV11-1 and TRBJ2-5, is EAEVAQSPRYKITEKSQAVAFWCDPISGHATLYWYRQILGQGPELLVQFQDESVVDDSQLPKDRFSAERLKGVDSTLKIQPAELGDSAMYLCASSFGRGGAETQYFGPGTRLLVL.

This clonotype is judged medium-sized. The CDR3 loop is CASSLATPLTDTQYF. DNA for the CDR3: TGTGCCAGCAGCTTAGCCACGCCCCTCACAGATACGCAGTATTTT. This chain uses TRBV11-2 with TRBJ2-3; D is uncertain. Per germline, CDR1 SGHAT and CDR2 FQNNGV. V was clipped by 1 base and J by 2 bases, with 10 bases between them. The CDR3 has 15 amino acids.

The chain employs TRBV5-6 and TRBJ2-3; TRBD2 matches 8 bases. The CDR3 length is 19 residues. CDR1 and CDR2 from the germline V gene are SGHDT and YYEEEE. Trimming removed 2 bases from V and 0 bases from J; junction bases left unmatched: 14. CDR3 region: CASSLLGGLAGSSTDTQYF. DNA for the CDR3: TGTGCCAGCAGCTTATTAGGTGGCCTAGCGGGCTCTAGCACAGATACGCAGTATTTT. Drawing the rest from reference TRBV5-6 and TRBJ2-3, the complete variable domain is DAGVTQSPTHLIKTRGQQVTLRCSPKSGHDTVSWYQQALGQGPQFIFQYYEEEERQRGNFPDRFSGHQFPNYSSELNVNALLLGDSALYLCASSLLGGLAGSSTDTQYFGPGTRLTVL.

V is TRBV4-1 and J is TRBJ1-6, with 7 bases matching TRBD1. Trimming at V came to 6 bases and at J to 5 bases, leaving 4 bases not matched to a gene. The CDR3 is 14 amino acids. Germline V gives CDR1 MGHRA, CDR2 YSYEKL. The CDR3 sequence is CASRLGTDNSPLHF. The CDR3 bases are TGCGCCAGCAGGCTCGGGACAGATAATTCACCCCTCCACTTT.

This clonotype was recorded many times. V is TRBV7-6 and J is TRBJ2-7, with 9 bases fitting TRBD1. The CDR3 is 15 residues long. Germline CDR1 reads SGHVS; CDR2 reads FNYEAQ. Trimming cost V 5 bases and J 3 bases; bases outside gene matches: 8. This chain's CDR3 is CASSLTGTGSYEQYF. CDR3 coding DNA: TGTGCCAGCAGCCTAACCGGGACAGGGAGCTACGAGCAGTACTTC.

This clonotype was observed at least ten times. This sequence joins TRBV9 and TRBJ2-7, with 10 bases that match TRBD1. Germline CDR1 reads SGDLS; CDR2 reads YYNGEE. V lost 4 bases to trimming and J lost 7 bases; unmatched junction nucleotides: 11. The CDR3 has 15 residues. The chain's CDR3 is CASSSAGTGAREQYF. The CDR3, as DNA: TGTGCCAGCAGCTCCGCCGGGACAGGGGCGCGGGAGCAGTACTTC.

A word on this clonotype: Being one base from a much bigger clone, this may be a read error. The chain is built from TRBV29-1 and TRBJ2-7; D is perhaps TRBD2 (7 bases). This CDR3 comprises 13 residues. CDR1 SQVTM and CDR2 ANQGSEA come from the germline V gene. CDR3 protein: CGGGDNYFGEQYF. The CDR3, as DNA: TGCGGTGGGGGGGACAACTACTTTGGAGAGCAGTACTTC.

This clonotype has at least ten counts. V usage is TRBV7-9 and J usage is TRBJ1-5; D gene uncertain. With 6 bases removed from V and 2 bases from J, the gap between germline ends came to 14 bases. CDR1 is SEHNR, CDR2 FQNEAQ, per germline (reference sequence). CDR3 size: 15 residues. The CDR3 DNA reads TGTGCCAGCAGAGGCCCCGGGATCGGCAATCAGCCCCAGCATTTT. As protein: CASRGPGIGNQPQHF. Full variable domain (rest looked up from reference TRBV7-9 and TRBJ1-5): DTGVSQNPRHKITKRGQNVTFRCDPISEHNRLYWYRQTLGQGPEFLTYFQNEAQLEKSRLLSDRFSAERPKGSFSTLEIQRTEQGDSAMYLCASRGPGIGNQPQHFGDGTRLSIL.

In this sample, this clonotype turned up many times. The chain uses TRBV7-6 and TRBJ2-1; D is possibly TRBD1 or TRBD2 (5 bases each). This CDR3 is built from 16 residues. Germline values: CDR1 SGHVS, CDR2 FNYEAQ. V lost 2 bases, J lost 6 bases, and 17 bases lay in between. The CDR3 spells CASSLRATTRGNEQFF. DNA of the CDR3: TGTGCCAGCAGCTTACGGGCGACCACTAGGGGCAATGAGCAGTTCTTC.

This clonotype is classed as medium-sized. CDR3 sequence: CSVEQGYEQYF. Here the CDR3 DNA reads TGCAGCGTTGAACAGGGCTACGAGCAGTACTTC. The chain recombines TRBV29-1 with TRBJ2-7; maybe TRBD1 (5 bases). Germline CDR1 is SQVTM and CDR2 is ANQGSEA. The CDR3 sequence is 11 residues long. V dropped 2 bases and J dropped 3 bases, with 5 bases sitting between them.

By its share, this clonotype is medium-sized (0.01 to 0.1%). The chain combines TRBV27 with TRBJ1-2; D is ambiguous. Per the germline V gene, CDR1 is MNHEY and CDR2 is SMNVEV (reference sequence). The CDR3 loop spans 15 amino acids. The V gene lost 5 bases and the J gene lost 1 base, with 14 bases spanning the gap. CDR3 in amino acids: CASSRGSDNNYGYTF. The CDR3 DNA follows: TGTGCCAGCAGTCGGGGAAGCGACAATAACTATGGCTACACCTTC.

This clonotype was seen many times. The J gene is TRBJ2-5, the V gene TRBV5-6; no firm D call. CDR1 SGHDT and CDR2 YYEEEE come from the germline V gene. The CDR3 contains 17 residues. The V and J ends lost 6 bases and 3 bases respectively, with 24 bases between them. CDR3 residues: CASTYAQFQTLKETQYF. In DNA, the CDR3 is TGTGCCAGCACCTACGCACAGTTCCAAACCCTAAAAGAGACCCAGTACTTC.

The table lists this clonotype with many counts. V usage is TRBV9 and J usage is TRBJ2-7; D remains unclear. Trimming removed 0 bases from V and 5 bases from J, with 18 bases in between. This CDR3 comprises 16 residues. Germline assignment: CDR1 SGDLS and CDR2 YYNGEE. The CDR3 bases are TGTGCCAGCAGCGTAGGTTTCTGGCAGGCGAACGACGAGCAGTACTTC. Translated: CASSVGFWQANDEQYF.

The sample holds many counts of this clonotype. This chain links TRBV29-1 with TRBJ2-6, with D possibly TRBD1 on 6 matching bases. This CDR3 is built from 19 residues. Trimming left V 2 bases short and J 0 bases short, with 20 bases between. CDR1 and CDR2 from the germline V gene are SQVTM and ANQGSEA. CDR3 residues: CSVESRSAGQTSGANVLTF. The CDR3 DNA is TGCAGCGTTGAATCCCGGTCGGCTGGACAGACCTCTGGGGCCAACGTCCTGACTTTC.

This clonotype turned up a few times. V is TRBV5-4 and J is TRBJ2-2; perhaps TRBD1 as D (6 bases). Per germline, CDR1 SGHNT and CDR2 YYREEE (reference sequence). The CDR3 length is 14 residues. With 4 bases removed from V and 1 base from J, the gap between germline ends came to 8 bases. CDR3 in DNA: TGTGCCAGCAGCCCGGGACAGAACACCGGGGAGCTGTTTTTT. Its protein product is CASSPGQNTGELFF.

CDR3 sequence: CASSLTSLSTDTQYF. The CDR3 DNA is TGTGCCAGCAGCCTGACTAGCCTTAGCACAGATACGCAGTATTTT. The chain has TRBV3-1 and TRBJ2-3; 7 bases map to TRBD2. The CDR3 has 15 amino acids. From germline, CDR1 is LGHDT and CDR2 YNNKEL (reference sequence). Trimming removed 4 bases from V and 0 bases from J; junction bases left unmatched: 4.

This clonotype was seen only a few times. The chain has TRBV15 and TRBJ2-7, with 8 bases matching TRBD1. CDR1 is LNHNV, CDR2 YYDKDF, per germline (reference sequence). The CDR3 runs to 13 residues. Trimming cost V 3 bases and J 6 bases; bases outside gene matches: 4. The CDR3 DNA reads TGTGCCACCAGCAGCCAGGGGGCCGTCGAGCAGTACTTC. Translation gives CATSSQGAVEQYF.

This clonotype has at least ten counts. For the CDR3, the DNA is TGTGCCAGCAGCTTCACTAGGGGCAAAGAGACCCAGTACTTC. This sequence encodes CASSFTRGKETQYF. The chain couples TRBV5-6 to TRBJ2-5; D tentatively fits TRBD1 or TRBD2 (5 bases each). The length of the CDR3 is 14 residues. Trimming removed 2 bases from V and 3 bases from J, with 11 bases in between. CDR1 is SGHDT and CDR2 is YYEEEE in the germline V gene.